This T cell receptor beta chain is drawn from a study of T cell responses to AZD1222 COVID-19 vaccine. The assay was immunoSEQ multiplex PCR, and TCRdb's table has in-frame clones only and misses some. The sample contains approximately 94,000 clones, around 87% of which appear only once. Of note for this clone: Its target is unknown.

Trimming removed 3 bases from V and 1 base from J, with 6 bases in between. Germline V CDR1 and CDR2: SNHLY, FYNNEI. This CDR3 has 13 residues. Study-level results: It was only a handful of AZD1222 recipients who were seropositive at baseline. CD4 TCRs covered the whole spike, strongest at regions 160-218 and 743-854. Two doses of AZD1222 preceded a rise in Spike-specific TCR breadth and depth.

The TCR was taken from an adult in good health. This chain connects TRBV2 to TRBJ2-5; maybe TRBD1 (6 bases). The sample in question was peripheral blood, obtained on day 0 of MenACWY control vaccination. Here the CDR3 reads CASSEDSQETQYF. DNA for the CDR3: TGTGCCAGCAGTGAGGACAGCCAAGAGACCCAGTACTTC.